Below are 18 T cell receptor beta chains sequenced from a single sample in a study of shared clonotypes between healthy human individuals. The protocol was immunoSEQ multiplex PCR, while the TCRdb copy is restricted to in-frame clones and leaves out a portion. The sample lists around 720,000 clones; less than 80% were seen once. What was sequenced was memory CD4+ T cells sorted from blood. Subset defined: CD45RA-negative fraction. The receptor source for this set is a woman in her twenties or thirties in good health.

This rearrangement joins TRBV6-5 to TRBJ1-1, with a weak D call TRBD1 (6 bases). V dropped 4 bases and J dropped 0 bases, with 9 bases sitting between them. The CDR3 extends over 14 amino acids. Germline V CDR1 and CDR2: MNHEY, SVGAGI. CDR3 protein: CASSFGQMNTEAFF. Here the CDR3 DNA reads TGTGCCAGCAGTTTCGGACAGATGAACACTGAAGCTTTCTTT.

The V call is TRBV5-1, the J call TRBJ2-1; D might be TRBD1 or TRBD2, each matching 5 bases. V dropped 3 bases and J dropped 5 bases, with 15 bases sitting between them. There are 15 residues in the CDR3. The germline V gene encodes CDR1 SGHRS and CDR2 YFSETQ. The CDR3: CASSSGTLMNNEQFF. As DNA, the CDR3 is TGCGCCAGCAGCTCCGGGACCCTGATGAACAATGAGCAGTTCTTC.

This clone came up many times. The chain recombines TRBV2 with TRBJ2-1; 8 bases fit TRBD2. The CDR3 covers 16 residues. V was pared by 7 bases and J by 11 bases, with 19 bases of the junction left unmatched. The germline V gene encodes CDR1 SNHLY and CDR2 FYNNEI. The CDR3 DNA reads TGTGCCAGCAATGGGGAGGCACTAGCGGCCTCCATTCAGCAGTTCTTC. As protein: CASNGEALAASIQQFF.

V usage is TRBV29-1 and J usage is TRBJ2-5; 8 bases map to TRBD1. The CDR3 length is 13 residues. V dropped 5 bases and J dropped 1; count of bases not matched to a gene: 3. CDR1 and CDR2 (germline): SQVTM, ANQGSEA. DNA of the CDR3: TGCAGCGTTTGGGGGACAGGCCAAGAGACCCAGTACTTC. Translating gives CSVWGTGQETQYF.

J is TRBJ1-1 and V is TRBV18; D is ambiguous. The V end lost 6 bases, the J end lost 0 bases, and 11 bases lay between the germline ends. The CDR3 totals 14 residues. CDR1 and CDR2 (germline): KGHSH, LQKENI. In DNA, the CDR3 is TGTGCCAGCTCCCTAGGGTCCATGAACACTGAAGCTTTCTTT. This gives the protein CASSLGSMNTEAFF.

V usage is TRBV11-2 and J usage is TRBJ2-5; D not certain. CDR3 size: 11 residues. Between the trimmed V and J ends, which lost 5 bases and 5 bases, there was a span of 6 bases. The germline V gene encodes CDR1 SGHAT and CDR2 FQNNGV. The CDR3 sequence: CASSTGETQYF. The CDR3 DNA follows: TGTGCCAGCAGCACCGGGGAGACCCAGTACTTC.

There are a few counts of this clone. No DNA is shown, since the ends of the CDR3 on it are uncertain; the CDR3 is the one TCRdb lists. The gene calls are TRBV1 and TRBJ1-5; whether TRBD1, the table's D call, matches the DNA was not checked. TRBV1 is deemed a pseudogene. Both ends counted, the CDR3 spans 15 residues. Here the CDR3 reads CTSSQVGTGNQPQHF.

The chain carries TRBV7-3 and TRBJ2-3; D remains ambiguous. Trimming pared 3 bases from V and 2 bases from J, leaving 6 bases between. Per germline, CDR1 SGHTA and CDR2 FQGTGA. This CDR3 is built from 13 residues. CDR3 sequence: CASSFVHTDTQYF. CDR3 DNA sequence: TGTGCCAGCAGCTTCGTACACACAGATACGCAGTATTTT.

The rearrangement uses TRBV2 and TRBJ2-6; TRBD2 might be the D (6 bases). The CDR3 sequence is 13 residues long. V gave up 7 bases and J gave up 4 bases, with 8 bases separating them. Germline CDR1 and CDR2: SNHLY and FYNNEI. CDR3 in DNA: TGTGCCAGCAAGGGAGGAGGGGCCAACGTCCTGACTTTC. Amino acids: CASKGGGANVLTF.

This clone occurred once. The V gene is TRBV27, the J gene TRBJ2-5, with 9 bases aligning to TRBD2. After removal of 3 bases from V and 3 bases from J, the junction contained 5 bases not matched to a gene. The CDR3 is 15 residues long. CDR1 is MNHEY and CDR2 is SMNVEV in the germline V gene (reference sequence). The CDR3 region is CASSFLAGVKETQYF. CDR3 bases: TGTGCCAGCAGTTTTTTAGCGGGAGTCAAAGAGACCCAGTACTTC.

A remark on this clone: Other DNA sequences in this sample translate to the same CDR3. The V gene is TRBV11-2, the J gene TRBJ2-5; D remains ambiguous. The length of the CDR3 is 13 residues. Germline CDR1 and CDR2: SGHAT and FQNNGV. The germline V and J ends were trimmed by 1 base and 5 bases, with 8 bases remaining between them. Here the CDR3 reads CASSLGEWETQYF. For the CDR3, the DNA is TGTGCCAGCAGCTTAGGGGAATGGGAGACCCAGTACTTC.

V usage is TRBV7-2 and J usage is TRBJ2-7, with a possible D match to TRBD2 (6 bases). V was clipped by 5 bases and J by 6 bases, with 11 bases between them. The CDR3 sequence is 12 residues long. From germline, CDR1 is SGHTA and CDR2 FQGNSA. The CDR3: CASSRGRSEQYF. CDR3 DNA: TGTGCCAGCAGCCGAGGGAGGAGCGAGCAGTACTTC.

The genes are TRBV5-1 and TRBJ2-1; possible D gene TRBD1, 6 bases. The germline V gene encodes CDR1 SGHRS and CDR2 YFSETQ. V was clipped by 5 bases and J by 6 bases, with 21 bases between them. This CDR3 spans 16 amino acids. The chain's CDR3 is CASRTQPGQITNEQFF. The CDR3 DNA is TGCGCCAGCAGAACCCAACCGGGACAAATCACCAATGAGCAGTTCTTC.

The V call is TRBV6-6, the J call TRBJ2-1; TRBD2 aligns across 14 bases. CDR3 size: 15 residues. From germline, CDR1 is MNHNY and CDR2 SVGAGI (reference sequence). After removal of 5 bases from V and 10 bases from J, the junction contained 7 bases not matched to a gene. The DNA for the CDR3 is TGTGCCAGCAGTAGTCCCGGGACTAGCGGGAGCGAGCAGTTCTTC. Protein product: CASSSPGTSGSEQFF.

The chain combines TRBV7-8 with TRBJ2-7, with unresolved D. V lost 5 bases and J lost 5, with 25 bases in between. Germline V gene sequence: CDR1 SGHVS, CDR2 FQNEAQ. There are 17 residues in the CDR3. CDR3 amino acids: CASSPLASSNFGHEQYF. The CDR3 DNA sequence: TGTGCCAGCAGCCCCTTGGCGAGTTCGAATTTTGGGCACGAGCAGTACTTC. Full variable domain (missing parts from reference TRBV7-8 and TRBJ2-7): GAGVSQSPRYKVAKRGQDVALRCDPISGHVSLFWYQQALGQGPEFLTYFQNEAQLDKSGLPSDRFFAERPEGSVSTLKIQRTQQEDSAVYLCASSPLASSNFGHEQYFGPGTRLTVT.

The V call is TRBV6-6, the J call TRBJ2-3; D is unresolved. V lost 7 bases and J lost 1, with 12 bases in between. CDR1 and CDR2 (germline): MNHNY, SVGAGI (reference sequence). This CDR3 is 14 amino acids long. The CDR3 DNA is TGTGCCAGCACCGGAGACTCTGGCACAGATACGCAGTATTTT. Translating gives CASTGDSGTDTQYF.

The chain links TRBV27 to TRBJ2-7; 7 nucleotides line up with TRBD2. CDR1 is MNHEY, CDR2 SMNVEV, per germline (reference sequence). The CDR3 covers 13 residues. V shed 6 bases, J shed 6 bases, and the junction held 8 bases outside the gene matches. The CDR3 region has the DNA TGTGCCAGCAGACCCGCGGGAGCGGGCGAGCAGTACTTC. Translating it yields CASRPAGAGEQYF.

This clone was observed once. The chain combines TRBV6-5 with TRBJ2-2; unclear D gene. The CDR3 consists of 12 residues. Trimming removed 6 bases from V and 6 bases from J, with 8 bases in between. CDR1 MNHEY and CDR2 SVGAGI come from the germline V gene. The CDR3 sequence: CASSPPAGELFF. CDR3 nucleotides: TGTGCCAGCAGCCCCCCTGCCGGGGAGCTGTTTTTT.